The rows below give T cell receptor beta chains drawn from one sample of a study of T cells in Graves' hyperthyroidism and ophthalmopathy. TCRdb reanalysed the multiplex PCR reads using MiXCR and keeps one entry per CDR3 protein. The table has a few hundred thousand distinct CDR3 sequences, roughly 15% seen once. Sequenced material: blood. The receptors derive from a woman aged 60-75 years with Graves' ophthalmopathy. Both conserved end residues are part of each CDR3. A D gene is named only where the DNA matches it firmly. Only part of the rows carry a size: once, few, many, or a class if the clone is expanded.

v_call	d_call	clone_size	j_call	cdr3_aa	cdr3_nt
TRBV4-2	TRBD1	.	TRBJ1-2	CASSQDTDRDYGYTF	TGTGCCAGCAGCCAAGATACGGACAGGGACTATGGCTACACCTTC
TRBV30	TRBD2	many	TRBJ2-7	CAWSATQRTSGYEQYF	TGTGCCTGGAGTGCGACTCAGAGGACTAGCGGTTACGAGCAGTACTTC
TRBV20-1	.	few	TRBJ2-1	CSAAPLDEQFF	TGCAGTGCTGCCCCACTGGATGAGCAGTTCTTC
TRBV7-2	.	.	TRBJ1-3	CASSLVRVDGNTIYF	TGTGCCAGCAGCTTAGTGAGGGTTGATGGAAACACCATATATTTT
TRBV10-3	.	.	TRBJ2-2	CASSYSKGGLTGELFF	TGTGCCAGCAGTTACTCGAAAGGGGGGCTTACCGGGGAGCTGTTTTTT
TRBV28	.	many	TRBJ2-7	CAAGVSYEQYF	TGTGCCGCAGGGGTCTCCTACGAGCAGTACTTC
TRBV4-1	TRBD2	.	TRBJ2-1	CASSQERLAGGNEQFF	TGCGCCAGCAGCCAAGAACGCCTAGCGGGAGGGAATGAGCAGTTCTTC
TRBV20-1	TRBD2	few	TRBJ2-7	CSACPGGTYEQYF	TGCAGTGCATGCCCGGGAGGCACCTACGAGCAGTACTTC
TRBV29-1	.	many	TRBJ1-1	CSGRNTEAFF	TGCAGCGGCCGTAACACTGAAGCTTTCTTT
TRBV24-1	TRBD2	many	TRBJ2-7	CATSGLAGNQYF	TGTGCCACCAGTGGACTAGCGGGAAATCAGTACTTC
TRBV20-1	.	.	TRBJ2-7	CSARTALWVEQYF	TGCAGTGCCAGGACAGCCCTCTGGGTCGAGCAGTACTTC
TRBV19	TRBD2	few	TRBJ2-3	CASSIGGGSTDTQYF	TGTGCCAGTAGTATCGGCGGGGGTAGCACAGATACGCAGTATTTT
TRBV20-1	.	many	TRBJ2-1	CSARDPRTSYNEQFF	TGCAGTGCTAGAGATCCGCGCACGTCCTACAATGAGCAGTTCTTC
TRBV5-4	.	.	TRBJ1-2	CASSLGRLYGYTF	TGTGCCAGCAGCTTAGGCAGGCTCTATGGCTACACCTTC
TRBV20-1	TRBD1	many	TRBJ2-7	CSAPKQGQYEQYF	TGCAGTGCTCCGAAACAGGGGCAGTACGAGCAGTACTTC
TRBV15	TRBD2	.	TRBJ2-6	CATSRAPVPAGGYSGANVLTF	TGTGCCACCAGCAGAGCCCCTGTTCCAGCGGGAGGTTACTCTGGGGCCAACGTCCTGACTTTC
TRBV29-1	TRBD2	many	TRBJ2-1	CSVEDLPDSGRYNEQFF	TGCAGCGTTGAAGATTTACCGGATAGCGGGAGATACAATGAGCAGTTCTTC
TRBV7-2	.	many	TRBJ2-1	CASSSPDLLRSNEQFF	TGTGCCAGCAGCTCCCCAGATCTTCTCAGGAGCAATGAGCAGTTCTTC
TRBV6-1	TRBD1	.	TRBJ2-1	CASSEWDRGSSYNEQFF	TGTGCCAGCAGTGAATGGGACAGGGGGAGCTCCTACAATGAGCAGTTCTTC
TRBV3-1	.	.	TRBJ1-5	CASGRQNQPQHF	TGTGCCAGCGGCCGGCAGAATCAGCCCCAGCATTTT
TRBV7-9	.	.	TRBJ1-1	CASSFGRPDRTEAFF	TGTGCCAGCAGCTTTGGTAGACCTGATCGCACTGAAGCTTTCTTT
TRBV27	.	many	TRBJ1-4	CASSLLAGTNEKLFF	TGTGCCAGCAGTTTATTGGCAGGAACTAATGAAAAACTGTTTTTT
TRBV15	.	.	TRBJ2-1	CATSPLLRDEQFF	TGTGCCACCAGCCCCCTGCTCCGGGATGAGCAGTTCTTC
TRBV25-1	TRBD2	.	TRBJ2-7	CASVGGSSYEQYF	TGTGCCAGCGTCGGCGGGAGCTCCTACGAGCAGTACTTC
TRBV15	.	.	TRBJ2-1	CATRQGMSSYNEQFF	TGTGCCACCCGCCAGGGGATGAGCTCCTACAATGAGCAGTTCTTC
TRBV20-1	TRBD1	.	TRBJ2-5	CSARLDRAQETQYF	TGCAGTGCCCGCCTGGACAGGGCACAAGAGACCCAGTACTTC
TRBV18	.	many	TRBJ1-1	CASSPKAGTEAFF	TGTGCCAGCTCACCGAAGGCCGGCACTGAAGCTTTCTTT
TRBV20-1	TRBD2	many	TRBJ2-1	CSAPWVAGGHNEQFF	TGCAGTGCTCCTTGGGTAGCGGGGGGACACAATGAGCAGTTCTTC
TRBV6-1	.	few	TRBJ1-2	CASSESVRGDYGYTF	TGTGCCAGCAGTGAATCCGTACGGGGAGACTATGGCTACACCTTC
TRBV5-1	.	many	TRBJ2-3	CASSFGGASTDTQYF	TGCGCCAGCAGCTTTGGGGGCGCGAGCACAGATACGCAGTATTTT
TRBV28	TRBD2	many	TRBJ2-1	CASSFNSGLAGMNEQFF	TGTGCCAGCAGTTTTAATAGTGGACTAGCGGGAATGAATGAGCAGTTCTTC
TRBV27	.	many	TRBJ1-6	CASSLSFGSSEALHF	TGTGCCAGCAGTTTATCCTTTGGGTCCTCGGAGGCCCTCCACTTT
TRBV9	TRBD2	.	TRBJ2-7	CASSGGGTSGSDEQYF	TGTGCCAGCAGCGGGGGGGGGACTAGCGGGAGCGACGAGCAGTACTTC
TRBV3-1	.	many	TRBJ1-3	CASSQVDRPSGNTIYF	TGTGCCAGCAGCCAAGTAGACAGACCTTCTGGAAACACCATATATTTT
TRBV2	.	many	TRBJ1-5	CASRWGQAPNQPQHF	TGTGCCAGCAGATGGGGCCAGGCCCCCAATCAGCCCCAGCATTTT
TRBV18	.	many	TRBJ1-1	CASSRSLNTEAFF	TGTGCCAGCTCTCGCTCCTTGAACACTGAAGCTTTCTTT
TRBV11-2	TRBD2	many	TRBJ2-4	CASSLRLAGVIQYF	TGTGCCAGCAGCTTAAGACTAGCGGGAGTCATTCAGTACTTC
TRBV9	TRBD1	few	TRBJ2-3	CASSVSTRQGPNTDTQYF	TGTGCCAGCAGCGTCTCCACCCGACAGGGACCAAACACAGATACGCAGTATTTT
TRBV7-2	.	many	TRBJ1-4	CASSLAPGGYEKLFF	TGTGCCAGCAGCTTAGCGCCGGGGGGGTACGAAAAACTGTTTTTT
TRBV7-2	.	many	TRBJ2-1	CASSYTYNEQFF	TGTGCCAGCAGCTATACCTACAATGAGCAGTTCTTC
TRBV18	.	.	TRBJ2-1	CASSPLRGGFF	TGTGCCAGCTCACCATTGAGGGGTGGTTTCTTC
TRBV28	.	many	TRBJ1-2	CASTPQVGGYTF	TGTGCCAGCACTCCCCAGGTTGGTGGCTACACCTTC
TRBV28	.	many	TRBJ2-5	CASSLLGSEETQYF	TGTGCCAGCAGTTTACTGGGCTCGGAAGAGACCCAGTACTTC
TRBV15	TRBD1	many	TRBJ2-7	CASRDSPSLEQYF	TGTGCCTCCCGGGACAGTCCTTCTTTAGAGCAGTACTTC
TRBV29-1	TRBD1	few	TRBJ2-6	CSAWDRGYGANVLTF	TGCAGCGCTTGGGACAGGGGATATGGGGCCAACGTCCTGACTTTC
TRBV10-1	TRBD2	few	TRBJ2-1	CASKASGGGEQFF	TGCGCCAGCAAAGCTAGCGGGGGAGGGGAGCAGTTCTTC
TRBV5-6	.	.	TRBJ1-1	CASSLALLGEEAFF	TGTGCCAGCAGCTTGGCCTTATTAGGGGAAGAAGCTTTCTTT
TRBV2	.	many	TRBJ1-5	CASSVRGWVQPQHF	TGTGCCAGCTCCGTCCGGGGATGGGTGCAGCCCCAGCATTTT
TRBV28	.	many	TRBJ2-1	CASTSDKPYNEQFF	TGTGCCAGCACCTCGGACAAACCCTACAATGAGCAGTTCTTC
TRBV6-1	TRBD2	.	TRBJ2-1	CASSQGRLAGGYNEQFF	TGTGCCAGCAGTCAAGGTAGACTAGCGGGAGGCTACAATGAGCAGTTCTTC
TRBV12-3/TRBV12-4	.	few	TRBJ2-7	CASSGTVPYEQYF	TGTGCCAGCAGTGGGACCGTTCCCTACGAGCAGTACTTC
TRBV12-3/TRBV12-4	.	many	TRBJ2-3	CASSLALGSTDTQYF	TGTGCCAGCAGTTTAGCGCTTGGCAGCACAGATACGCAGTATTTT
TRBV6-1	.	.	TRBJ2-5	CASSENSLQETQYF	TGTGCCAGCAGTGAAAACAGCCTCCAAGAGACCCAGTACTTC
TRBV11-1	TRBD1	.	TRBJ2-5	CASSWTGPTQYF	TGTGCCAGCAGCTGGACAGGGCCGACCCAGTACTTC
TRBV12-3/TRBV12-4	.	few	TRBJ1-4	CASRRGTTNEKLFF	TGTGCCAGCAGGAGGGGTACAACTAATGAAAAACTGTTTTTT